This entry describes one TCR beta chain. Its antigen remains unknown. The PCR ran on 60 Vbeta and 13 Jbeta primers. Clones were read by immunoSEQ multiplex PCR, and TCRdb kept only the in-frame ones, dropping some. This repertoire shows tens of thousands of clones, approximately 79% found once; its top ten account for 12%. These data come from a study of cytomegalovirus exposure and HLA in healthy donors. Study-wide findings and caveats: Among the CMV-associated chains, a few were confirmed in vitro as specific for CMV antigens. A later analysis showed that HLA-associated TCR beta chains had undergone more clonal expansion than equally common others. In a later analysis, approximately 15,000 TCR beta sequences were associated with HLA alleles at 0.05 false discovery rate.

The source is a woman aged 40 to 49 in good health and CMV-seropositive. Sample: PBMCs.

CDR3 bases: TGCGCCAGCAGCGGGACAGGGGGCATGCGGGGCACTGAAGCTTTCTTT. The encoded protein is CASSGTGGMRGTEAFF. The chain employs TRBV5-1 and TRBJ1-1, with 12 bases aligning to TRBD1. The germline V gene has CDR1 SGHRS and CDR2 YFSETQ. The CDR3 is 16 residues long. Trimming took 4 bases from V and 4 from J; bases not matched to a gene: 8.